This T cell receptor beta chain came from a study of blood T cell repertoires in COVID-19. V was pared by 0 bases and J by 1 base, with 22 bases between. Looked up from germline, CDR1 is LGHDT and CDR2 is YNNKEL (reference sequence). The length of the CDR3 is 19 residues. Clones were read by immunoSEQ multiplex PCR, and TCRdb kept only the in-frame ones, dropping some. The data hold 14,000 or so clones, with roughly 85% observed a single time. Sequencing was carried out using peripheral blood. This receptor was identified in a man aged 40-50 years with active or convalescent COVID-19. The chain uses TRBV3-1 (or the pseudogene TRBV3-2) and TRBJ2-7; possibly TRBD1 for D (5 bases). The CDR3 sequence is CASSQDSIGPDSLSYEQYF. In DNA form, the CDR3 reads TGTGCCAGCAGCCAAGATAGCATCGGCCCCGACAGCCTATCCTACGAGCAGTACTTC.